One sample yielded the 24 T cell receptor beta chains listed below, sequenced in a study of beta chain features in type 1 diabetes. Their target antigens are unknown. The sequenced template was cDNA made from the entire isolated RNA. Measured with immunoSEQ multiplex PCR; TCRdb has only the in-frame clones, and not every one. The table includes around 160,000 clones, roughly 60% detected once. Study-level findings and limits: When Type 1 diabetes patients were examined, their TCRB CDR3s proved moderately but significantly shorter in all four CD4+ subsets.

The sample was naive CD4+ T cells from blood. Receptors were obtained from a man aged 30 to 39 with type 1 diabetes.

The chain carries TRBV10-3 and TRBJ2-3; the D gene is possibly TRBD2 (6 bases). CDR1 and CDR2 (germline): ENHRY, SYGVKD. Trimming stripped 11 bases from V and 0 bases from J, with 15 bases between. The CDR3 has 14 amino acids. CDR3 sequence reads: CASMEGTSTDTQYF. The CDR3 DNA is TGTGCCTCCATGGAGGGGACCAGCACAGATACGCAGTATTTT.

The gene calls are TRBV25-1 and TRBJ2-1; D may be TRBD1 or TRBD2 (5 bases each). Germline values: CDR1 MGHDK, CDR2 SYGVNS. The CDR3 covers 16 residues. The V end lost 1 base, the J end lost 0 bases, and 10 bases lay between the germline ends. The CDR3 DNA follows: TGTGCCAGCAGTGAATCGCTTGGGGGCTCCTACAATGAGCAGTTCTTC. It codes for CASSESLGGSYNEQFF.

The V gene is TRBV7-9, the J gene TRBJ2-3; TRBD2 agrees at 7 bases. V trimming: 5 bases; J trimming: 0 bases; junction bases outside the gene matches: 8. The CDR3 is made up of 16 amino acids. Germline CDR1 SEHNR, CDR2 FQNEAQ (reference sequence). The CDR3 sequence is CASSLPTSSSTDTQYF. The CDR3 nucleotides are TGTGCCAGCAGCCTACCGACTAGCTCTAGCACAGATACGCAGTATTTT.

As concerns this clone: Other DNA sequences in the sample encode the same CDR3. The chain recombines TRBV18 with TRBJ2-7; D is undetermined. Germline CDR1 reads KGHSH; CDR2 reads LQKENI. Trimming took off 3 bases at V and 4 bases at J, with 10 bases between the two ends. The CDR3 consists of 13 residues. CDR3: CASSPPGGYEQYF. In DNA form, the CDR3 reads TGTGCCAGCTCACCGCCAGGTGGGTACGAGCAGTACTTC.

The CDR3 spells CASSLVSGNTEAFF. The CDR3 bases are TGCGCCAGCAGCTTGGTATCCGGAAACACTGAAGCTTTCTTT. The chain uses TRBV5-1 and TRBJ1-1; no clear D gene. Trimming cost V 0 bases and J 2 bases, with 8 bases left between them. The germline CDR1 and CDR2 sequences are SGHRS and YFSETQ. The CDR3 totals 14 residues.

This clone has more than one count but fewer than ten. Other DNA variants within this sample encode the same CDR3. CDR3 sequence (DNA): TGCAGCGTGGGACTAGCGGGCTCTTACGAGCAGTACTTC. Translated: CSVGLAGSYEQYF. The chain employs TRBV29-1 and TRBJ2-7; 12 bases fit TRBD2. The V and J ends lost 6 bases and 4 bases, in that order; junction bases with no gene match: 4. CDR1 SQVTM and CDR2 ANQGSEA come from the germline V gene. The CDR3 contains 13 residues.

V usage is TRBV9 and J usage is TRBJ2-1, with D possibly TRBD2 on 5 matching bases. The V end lost 1 base, the J end lost 2 bases, and 10 bases lay between the germline ends. The germline V gene encodes CDR1 SGDLS and CDR2 YYNGEE. This CDR3 is 15 amino acids long. In nucleotides, the CDR3 is TGTGCCAGCAGCGTATTGAGGGAAACCTACAATGAGCAGTTCTTC. Residues: CASSVLRETYNEQFF.

The chain employs TRBV7-9 and TRBJ1-2; the match to TRBD1 covers 7 bases. CDR1 is SEHNR and CDR2 is FQNEAQ in the germline V gene (reference sequence). With 7 bases clipped from V and 5 bases from J, the junction kept 7 bases outside the gene matches. This CDR3 has 13 residues. CDR3 sequence reads: CASTGQDRYGYTF. The CDR3 region has the DNA TGTGCCAGCACAGGACAGGATCGATATGGCTACACCTTC.

The chain is built from TRBV29-1 and TRBJ2-3; D gene ambiguous. Trimming removed 7 bases at V and 4 bases at J, with 12 bases between. The CDR3 has 12 amino acids. Germline-derived CDR1 and CDR2 are SQVTM and ANQGSEA. The CDR3, as DNA: TGCAGCGCAACCAATTCCTCAGATACGCAGTATTTT. Amino acid sequence: CSATNSSDTQYF.

The chain employs TRBV29-1 and TRBJ2-4, with D perhaps TRBD1 (6 bases). Trimming took 1 base from V and 0 from J, leaving 16 bases between them. Germline-derived CDR1 and CDR2 are SQVTM and ANQGSEA. The CDR3 covers 17 residues. CDR3 residues: CSVEVVRAGVAKNIQYF. In DNA form, the CDR3 reads TGCAGCGTTGAAGTCGTAAGGGCAGGGGTAGCCAAAAACATTCAGTACTTC.

The chain links TRBV10-3 to TRBJ2-7, with D tentatively TRBD1 or TRBD2 (6 bases each). Germline V CDR1 and CDR2: ENHRY, SYGVKD. CDR3 size: 15 residues. Trimming removed 0 bases at V and 3 bases at J, with 12 bases between. CDR3 nucleotide sequence: TGTGCCATCAGTGAGTCATTACAGGGACTCTACGAGCAGTACTTC. Translated: CAISESLQGLYEQYF.

This rearrangement joins TRBV7-2 to TRBJ1-1; TRBD1 might be the D (5 bases). The V gene lost 3 bases and the J gene lost 4 bases, with 12 bases spanning the gap. Germline lookup yields CDR1 SGHTA and CDR2 FQGNSA. There are 14 residues in the CDR3. The CDR3 reads CASSFGDPVTEAFF. CDR3 DNA sequence: TGTGCCAGCAGCTTCGGGGACCCAGTCACTGAAGCTTTCTTT.

The rearrangement links TRBV23-1 to TRBJ1-1; possible D gene TRBD1, 5 bases. TRBV23-1 is annotated as an ORF whose role is uncertain. The CDR3 is 18 residues long. Trimming took 0 bases from V and 2 from J, leaving 19 bases between them. The CDR3 region is CASSQSCRGIGQNTEAFF. CDR3 nucleotide sequence: TGCGCCAGCAGTCAATCATGTCGGGGGATTGGGCAAAACACTGAAGCTTTCTTT.

There are a few counts of this clone. The same CDR3 is also encoded by other DNA sequences in this sample. This chain joins TRBV9 and TRBJ2-3, with D possibly being TRBD1 or TRBD2 (6 bases each). Germline CDR1 and CDR2: SGDLS and YYNGEE. V shed 0 bases and J shed 0 bases, with 11 bases lying between them. The length of the CDR3 is 16 residues. The CDR3 reads CASSVAPGASTDTQYF. The DNA of the CDR3 is TGTGCCAGCAGCGTAGCCCCGGGGGCTAGCACAGATACGCAGTATTTT.

The chain has TRBV2 and TRBJ2-4; TRBD1 might be the D (5 bases). CDR3 length: 14 residues. The V gene lost 3 bases and the J gene lost 9 bases, with 15 bases spanning the gap. Per germline, CDR1 SNHLY and CDR2 FYNNEI. As DNA, the CDR3 is TGTGCCAGCAGTGACGGGCCAGGGAACTCCATTCAGTACTTC. It translates to CASSDGPGNSIQYF.

V gene TRBV9 combines with J gene TRBJ1-6; TRBD1 aligns across 8 bases. The trim removed 0 bases at V and 10 bases at J, leaving 6 bases unmatched. This CDR3 is 15 amino acids long. CDR1 SGDLS and CDR2 YYNGEE come from the germline V gene. This CDR3 reads CASSVEGTGGSPLHF. The CDR3 DNA is TGTGCCAGCAGCGTAGAGGGGACAGGAGGATCACCCCTCCACTTT.

The gene calls are TRBV30 and TRBJ2-2; 9 bases align to TRBD2. CDR3 length: 15 residues. The V and J ends lost 4 bases and 5 bases, in that order; junction bases with no gene match: 8. Germline CDR1 reads GTSNPN; CDR2 reads SVGIG (reference sequence). CDR3 nucleotide sequence: TGTGCCTGGACAAGAGCCCTAGCGGGGACCGGGGAGCTGTTTTTT. Protein: CAWTRALAGTGELFF.

The V and J genes are TRBV7-9 and TRBJ2-3, with D perhaps matching TRBD1 or TRBD2 (6 bases each). V lost 6 bases, J lost 2 bases, and 12 bases lay in between. Germline CDR1 is SEHNR and CDR2 is FQNEAQ (reference sequence). This CDR3 has 14 amino acids. The CDR3 bases are TGTGCCAGCAGTCCTAGGGGGGCCACAGATACGCAGTATTTT. Amino acids: CASSPRGATDTQYF.

This chain connects TRBV30 to TRBJ1-5, with D unresolved. Per germline, CDR1 GTSNPN and CDR2 SVGIG (reference sequence). This CDR3 comprises 15 residues. Trimming left V 0 bases short and J 6 bases short, with 15 bases between. The CDR3 DNA sequence: TGTGCCTGGAGTGTCCCCGCTTTGGTGCGTCAGCCCCAGCATTTT. Translation: CAWSVPALVRQPQHF.

This clone has more than one count but fewer than ten. The chain uses TRBV18 and TRBJ1-6; no clear D. V was trimmed by 4 bases and J by 10 bases, leaving 14 bases between them. This CDR3 comprises 14 residues. The germline V gene has CDR1 KGHSH and CDR2 LQKENI. This CDR3 reads CASSRPGIESPLHF. In DNA form, the CDR3 reads TGTGCCAGCTCACGACCTGGGATTGAATCACCCCTCCACTTT.

The rearrangement uses TRBV4-3 and TRBJ2-7, with 7 bases fitting TRBD1. Germline V gene lookup returns CDR1 LGHNA and CDR2 YSLEER. Trimming cost V 0 bases and J 2 bases; bases outside gene matches: 7. The CDR3 extends over 16 amino acids. In DNA form, the CDR3 reads TGCGCCAGCAGCCAAGAGCCCGGGACAGTACCCTACGAGCAGTACTTC. It codes for CASSQEPGTVPYEQYF.

This sequence joins TRBV10-3 and TRBJ1-1, with 7 bases aligning to TRBD1. The germline CDR1 and CDR2 sequences are ENHRY and SYGVKD. There are 13 residues in the CDR3. The ends lost 4 bases at V and 5 bases at J; junction bases unmatched: 4. The CDR3 DNA follows: TGTGCCATCAGTGGTCAGGGGGAAACTGAAGCTTTCTTT. This sequence encodes CAISGQGETEAFF.

The CDR3 spells CASRKTTETQYF. The DNA for the CDR3 is TGCGCCAGCAGGAAAACGACTGAGACCCAGTACTTC. This sequence joins TRBV5-1 and TRBJ2-5; D ambiguous. Trimming took off 5 bases at V and 5 bases at J, with 10 bases between the two ends. Germline CDR1 is SGHRS and CDR2 is YFSETQ. The CDR3 has 12 amino acids. Complete variable domain (other parts from reference TRBV5-1 and TRBJ2-5): KAGVTQTPRYLIKTRGQQVTLSCSPISGHRSVSWYQQTPGQGLQFLFEYFSETQRNKGNFPGRFSGRQFSNSRSEMNVSTLELGDSALYLCASRKTTETQYFGPGTRLLVL.

This clone is a singleton in its sample. Other nucleotide sequences from this sample produce the same CDR3. The V gene is TRBV7-2, the J gene TRBJ2-3; D is possibly TRBD1 (6 bases). The CDR3 spans 13 residues. CDR1 SGHTA and CDR2 FQGNSA come from the germline V gene. Trimming left V 5 bases short and J 3 bases short, with 9 bases between. The CDR3 loop reads CASSTTGTDTQYF. The CDR3 DNA reads as TGTGCCAGCAGCACAACAGGGACAGATACGCAGTATTTT. Full variable domain (outside the CDR3, taken from reference TRBV7-2 and TRBJ2-3): GAGVSQSPSNKVTEKGKDVELRCDPISGHTALYWYRQSLGQGLEFLIYFQGNSAPDKSGLPSDRFSAERTGGSVSTLTIQRTQQEDSAVYLCASSTTGTDTQYFGPGTRLTVL.